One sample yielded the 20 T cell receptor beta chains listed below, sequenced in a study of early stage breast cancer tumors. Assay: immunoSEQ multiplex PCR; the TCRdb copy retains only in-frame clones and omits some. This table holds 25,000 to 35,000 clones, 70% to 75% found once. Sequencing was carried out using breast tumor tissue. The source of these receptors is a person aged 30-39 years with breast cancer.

CDR3 in DNA: TGTGCCAGCAGCTTGGAGGGGACAGTGAACTATGGCTACACCTTC. This sequence encodes CASSLEGTVNYGYTF. The chain has TRBV7-9 and TRBJ1-2; 7 nucleotides align to TRBD1. CDR3 length equals 15 residues. Germline CDR1 reads SEHNR; CDR2 reads FQNEAQ (reference sequence). V was clipped by 3 bases and J by 2 bases; unmatched bases: 6. Full variable domain (missing parts from reference TRBV7-9 and TRBJ1-2): DTGVSQNPRHKITKRGQNVTFRCDPISEHNRLYWYRQTLGQGPEFLTYFQNEAQLEKSRLLSDRFSAERPKGSFSTLEIQRTEQGDSAMYLCASSLEGTVNYGYTFGSGTRLTVV.

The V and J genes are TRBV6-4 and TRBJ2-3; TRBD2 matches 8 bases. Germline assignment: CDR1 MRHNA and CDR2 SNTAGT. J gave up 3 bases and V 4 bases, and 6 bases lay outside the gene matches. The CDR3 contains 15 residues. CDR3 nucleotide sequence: TGTGCCAGCAGTGCCTTGACTAGCGAAACAGATACGCAGTATTTT. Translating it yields CASSALTSETDTQYF.

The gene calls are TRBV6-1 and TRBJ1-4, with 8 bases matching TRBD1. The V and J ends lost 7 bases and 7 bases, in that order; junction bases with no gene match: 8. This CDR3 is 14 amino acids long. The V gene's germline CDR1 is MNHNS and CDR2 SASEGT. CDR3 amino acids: CASNVDRGREKLFF. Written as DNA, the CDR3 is TGTGCCAGCAACGTCGACAGGGGACGTGAAAAACTGTTTTTT.

CDR3 coding DNA: TGTGCCAGCAGTCCAAACGGAAACACCATATATTTT. Protein product: CASSPNGNTIYF. This rearrangement joins TRBV25-1 to TRBJ1-3; D gene ambiguous. The germline gives CDR1 MGHDK, CDR2 SYGVNS. The CDR3 length is 12 residues. V was cut by 5 bases and J by 4 bases, with 6 bases left in between. Combining the CDR3 with reference TRBV25-1 and TRBJ1-3 gives the whole variable domain EADIYQTPRYLVIGTGKKITLECSQTMGHDKMYWYQQDPGMELHLIHYSYGVNSTEKGDLSSESTVSRIRTEHFPLTLESARPSHTSQYLCASSPNGNTIYFGEGSWLTVV.

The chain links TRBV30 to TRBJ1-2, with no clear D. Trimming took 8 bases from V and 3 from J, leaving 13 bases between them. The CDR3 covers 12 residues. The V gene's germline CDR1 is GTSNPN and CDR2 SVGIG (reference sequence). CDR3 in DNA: TGTGCCCGGAAATCGATTTACTATGGCTACACCTTC. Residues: CARKSIYYGYTF.

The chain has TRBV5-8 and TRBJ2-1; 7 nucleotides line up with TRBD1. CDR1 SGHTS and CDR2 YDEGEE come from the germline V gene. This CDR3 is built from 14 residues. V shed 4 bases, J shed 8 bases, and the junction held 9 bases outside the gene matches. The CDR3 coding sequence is TGTGCCAGCAGCCCGTTCGACAGGGCAGATGAGCAGTTCTTC. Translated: CASSPFDRADEQFF.

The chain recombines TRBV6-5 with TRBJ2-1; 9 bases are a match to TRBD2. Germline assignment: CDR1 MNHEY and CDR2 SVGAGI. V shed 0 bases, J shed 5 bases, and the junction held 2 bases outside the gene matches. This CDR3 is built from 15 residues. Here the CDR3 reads CASSYSWTSDNEQFF. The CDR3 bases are TGTGCCAGCAGTTACTCGTGGACTAGCGACAATGAGCAGTTCTTC.

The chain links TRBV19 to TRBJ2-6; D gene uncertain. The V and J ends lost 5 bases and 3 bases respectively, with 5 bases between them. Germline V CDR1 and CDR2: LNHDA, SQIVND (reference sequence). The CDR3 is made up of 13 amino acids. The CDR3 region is CASSPGGANVLTF. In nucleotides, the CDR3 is TGTGCCAGTAGTCCGGGTGGGGCCAACGTCCTGACTTTC.

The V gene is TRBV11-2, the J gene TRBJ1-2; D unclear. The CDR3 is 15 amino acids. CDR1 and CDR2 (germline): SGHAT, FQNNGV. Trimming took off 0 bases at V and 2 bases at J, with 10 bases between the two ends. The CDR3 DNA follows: TGTGCCAGCAGCTTAGATATCGGGCAGAACTATGGCTACACCTTC. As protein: CASSLDIGQNYGYTF. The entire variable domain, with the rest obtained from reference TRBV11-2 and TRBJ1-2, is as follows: EAGVAQSPRYKIIEKRQSVAFWCNPISGHATLYWYQQILGQGPKLLIQFQNNGVVDDSQLPKDRFSAERLKGVDSTLKIQPAKLEDSAVYLCASSLDIGQNYGYTFGSGTRLTVV.

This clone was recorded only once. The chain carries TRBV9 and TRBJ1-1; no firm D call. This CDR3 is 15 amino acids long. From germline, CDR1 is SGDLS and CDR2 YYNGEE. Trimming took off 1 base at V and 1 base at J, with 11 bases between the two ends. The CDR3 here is CASSVFAAGNTEAFF. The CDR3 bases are TGTGCCAGCAGCGTATTCGCCGCAGGGAACACTGAAGCTTTCTTT.

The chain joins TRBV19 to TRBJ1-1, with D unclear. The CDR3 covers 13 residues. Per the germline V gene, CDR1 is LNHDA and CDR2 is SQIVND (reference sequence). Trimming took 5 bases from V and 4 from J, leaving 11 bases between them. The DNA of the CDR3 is TGTGCCAGTAGTTGGGGAAGGAGCACTGAAGCTTTCTTT. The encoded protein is CASSWGRSTEAFF. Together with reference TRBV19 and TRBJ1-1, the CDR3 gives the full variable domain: DGGITQSPKYLFRKEGQNVTLSCEQNLNHDAMYWYRQDPGQGLRLIYYSQIVNDFQKGDIAEGYSVSREKKESFPLTVTSAQKNPTAFYLCASSWGRSTEAFFGQGTRLTVV.

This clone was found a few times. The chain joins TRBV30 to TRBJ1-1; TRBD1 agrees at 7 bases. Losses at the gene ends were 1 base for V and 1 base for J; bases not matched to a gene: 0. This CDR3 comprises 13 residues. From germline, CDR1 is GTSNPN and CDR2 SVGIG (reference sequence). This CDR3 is CAWSGTGNTEAFF. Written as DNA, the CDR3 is TGTGCCTGGAGTGGGACAGGGAACACTGAAGCTTTCTTT.

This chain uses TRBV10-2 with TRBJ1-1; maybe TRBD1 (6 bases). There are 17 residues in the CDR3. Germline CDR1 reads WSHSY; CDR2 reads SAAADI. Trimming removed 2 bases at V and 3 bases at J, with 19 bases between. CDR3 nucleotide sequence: TGCGCCAGCAGTGAGATTGGGGGGCGACGGGGCCACACTGAAGCTTTCTTT. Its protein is CASSEIGGRRGHTEAFF.

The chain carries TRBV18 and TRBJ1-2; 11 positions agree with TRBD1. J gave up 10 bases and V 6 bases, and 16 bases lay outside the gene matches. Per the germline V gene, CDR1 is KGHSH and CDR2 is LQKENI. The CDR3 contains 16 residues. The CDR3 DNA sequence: TGTGCCAGCTCGCAAGGGACAGGGGGGATGATGATCGACTACACCTTC. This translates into CASSQGTGGMMIDYTF.

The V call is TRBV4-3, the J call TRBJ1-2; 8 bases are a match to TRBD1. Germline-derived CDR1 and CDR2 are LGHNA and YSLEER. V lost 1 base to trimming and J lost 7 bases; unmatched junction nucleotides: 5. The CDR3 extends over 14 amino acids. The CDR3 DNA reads TGCGCCAGCAGCCAAGTGGACAGGGAGTCTGGCTACACCTTC. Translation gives CASSQVDRESGYTF.

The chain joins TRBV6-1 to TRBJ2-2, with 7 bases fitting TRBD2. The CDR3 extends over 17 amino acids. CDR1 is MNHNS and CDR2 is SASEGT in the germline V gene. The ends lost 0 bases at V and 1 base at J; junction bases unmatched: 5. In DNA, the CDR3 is TGTGCCAGCAGTGAAGCGAGGGCGGGGGTGAACACCGGGGAGCTGTTTTTT. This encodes CASSEARAGVNTGELFF.

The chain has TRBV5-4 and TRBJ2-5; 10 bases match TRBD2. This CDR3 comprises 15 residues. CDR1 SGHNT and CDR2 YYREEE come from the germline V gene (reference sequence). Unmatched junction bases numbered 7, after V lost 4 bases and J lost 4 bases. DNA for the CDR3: TGTGCCAGCAGCGACGCTAGCGGGAGTATAGAGACCCAGTACTTC. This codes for CASSDASGSIETQYF.

Here the CDR3 reads CASSLMTSGGGGDTQYF. The CDR3 nucleotides are TGCGCCAGCAGCTTGATGACTAGCGGAGGGGGGGGAGATACGCAGTATTTT. The genes are TRBV5-1 and TRBJ2-3; 9 bases are shared with TRBD2. Germline V lookup: CDR1 SGHRS, CDR2 YFSETQ. V was pared by 1 base and J by 5 bases, with 11 bases of the junction left unmatched. The CDR3 loop spans 17 amino acids.

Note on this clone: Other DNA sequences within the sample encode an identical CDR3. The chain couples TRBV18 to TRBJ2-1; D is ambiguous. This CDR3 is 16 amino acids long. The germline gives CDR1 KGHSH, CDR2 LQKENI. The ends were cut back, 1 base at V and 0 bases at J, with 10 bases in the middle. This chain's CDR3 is CASSPQGTSSYNEQFF. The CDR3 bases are TGTGCCAGCTCACCACAGGGTACCAGCTCCTACAATGAGCAGTTCTTC.

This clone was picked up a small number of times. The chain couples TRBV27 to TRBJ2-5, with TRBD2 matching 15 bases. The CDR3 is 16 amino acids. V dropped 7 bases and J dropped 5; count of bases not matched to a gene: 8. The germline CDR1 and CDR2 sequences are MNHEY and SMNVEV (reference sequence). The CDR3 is CASTPGLAGGGETQYF. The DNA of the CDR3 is TGTGCCAGCACTCCGGGACTAGCGGGAGGAGGGGAGACCCAGTACTTC.